Each of the 32 T cell receptor beta chains below was sequenced from the same sample in a study of cytomegalovirus exposure and HLA in healthy donors. Both 60 Vbeta primers and 13 Jbeta primers went into the PCR. Data came from immunoSEQ multiplex PCR; TCRdb stores just in-frame clones and leaves some out. The sample lists under 200,000 clones, 80% seen once, with approximately 4.5% in the top ten. The sequencing sample was made of PBMCs. The receptor source for this set is a man younger than 45 in good health and CMV-seronegative.

The chain employs TRBV28 and TRBJ1-2, with D possibly matching TRBD1 (5 bases). The germline V gene has CDR1 MDHEN and CDR2 SYDVKM. V lost 6 bases and J 4 bases, leaving 12 bases between the germline ends. This CDR3 region has 13 residues. The CDR3: CASSPGGVYGYTF. In DNA, the CDR3 is TGTGCCAGCAGCCCCGGGGGAGTCTATGGCTACACCTTC.

This chain connects TRBV27 to TRBJ2-7; D is perhaps TRBD2 (6 bases). Deletions cut 6 bases from V and 3 bases from J, with 18 bases between. Germline CDR1 reads MNHEY; CDR2 reads SMNVEV (reference sequence). The CDR3 has 15 residues. The CDR3 DNA reads TGTGCCAGCAGCCAAACCGGGACGGACTACTACGAGCAGTACTTC. Amino acid sequence: CASSQTGTDYYEQYF.

The chain uses TRBV5-7 and TRBJ2-7, with D possibly being TRBD2 (6 bases). TRBV5-7 counts as an open reading frame of uncertain function. The CDR3 sequence is 15 residues long. The V end lost 6 bases, the J end lost 7 bases, and 23 bases lay between the germline ends. The CDR3 nucleotides are TGTGCCAGCACCCCGGAGGGGCAAGGGGCTAAGGAGCAGTACTTC. Translation gives CASTPEGQGAKEQYF.

This clone appeared a single time. V and J are TRBV4-1 and TRBJ2-7, with 9 bases identical to TRBD2. J was trimmed by 2 bases and V by 2 bases; bases with no gene match: 13. Germline V CDR1 and CDR2: MGHRA, YSYEKL. The CDR3 length is 18 residues. CDR3 nucleotide sequence: TGCGCCAGCAGCCAACCGACACGTCAGGGACTAGCCACCTACGAGCAGTACTTC. This encodes CASSQPTRQGLATYEQYF.

The genes are TRBV4-3 and TRBJ2-4; possibly TRBD2 for D (6 bases). Trimming removed 2 bases at V and 0 bases at J, with 20 bases between. Looked up from germline, CDR1 is LGHNA and CDR2 is YSLEER. CDR3 size: 19 residues. The chain's CDR3 is CASSQKWGEQTLAKNIQYF. The DNA of the CDR3 is TGCGCCAGCAGCCAAAAGTGGGGGGAGCAGACACTAGCCAAAAACATTCAGTACTTC.

This chain links TRBV19 with TRBJ2-1; D is uncertain. This CDR3 has 13 amino acids. V lost 3 bases to trimming and J lost 3 bases, with 6 bases between them. Germline-derived CDR1 and CDR2 are LNHDA and SQIVND (reference sequence). The CDR3 loop reads CASSISLYNEQFF. The CDR3 DNA reads as TGTGCCAGTAGTATCTCTCTCTACAATGAGCAGTTCTTC.

This sequence joins TRBV23-1 and TRBJ1-5; 10 nucleotides agree with TRBD1. TRBV23-1 carries the ORF label, with uncertain function. The V segment lost 2 bases and the J segment 5 bases; nucleotides outside the gene matches: 0. This CDR3 is built from 14 residues. The CDR3 loop reads CASSQGTGDQPQHF. For the CDR3, the DNA is TGCGCCAGCAGTCAAGGGACAGGGGATCAGCCCCAGCATTTT.

V is TRBV7-2 and J is TRBJ2-1; no definite D call. The CDR3 extends over 15 amino acids. Germline V gene lookup returns CDR1 SGHTA and CDR2 FQGNSA. Between the trimmed V and J ends, which lost 1 base and 9 bases, there was a span of 16 bases. The CDR3: CASSLGALRESEQFF. CDR3 in DNA: TGTGCCAGCAGCTTAGGAGCCTTAAGAGAAAGTGAGCAGTTCTTC.

V and J are TRBV5-5 and TRBJ1-2; 7 bases map to TRBD1. There are 13 residues in the CDR3. J was trimmed by 10 bases and V by 4 bases; bases with no gene match: 10. The germline gives CDR1 SGHKS, CDR2 YYEKEE (reference sequence). The DNA for the CDR3 is TGTGCCAGCAGCCCACGCGGCGACAGGGACTACACCTTC. It is translated as CASSPRGDRDYTF.

The chain carries TRBV27 and TRBJ1-2; weak D call: TRBD1 (6 bases). CDR3 length: 16 residues. The V end lost 6 bases, the J end lost 7 bases, and 24 bases lay between the germline ends. Germline loops: CDR1 MNHEY, CDR2 SMNVEV (reference sequence). The CDR3 DNA is TGTGCCAGCAGGCGGACAGCCGAACTACAAAGAGGTGGCTACACCTTC. This encodes CASRRTAELQRGGYTF.

The chain has TRBV28 and TRBJ2-5, with unresolved D. The DNA end favors TRBJ2-7, so the J call may be wrong. The CDR3 extends over 16 amino acids. Germline CDR1 MDHEN, CDR2 SYDVKM. CDR3 residues: CASGPLGSLISYEQYF. The CDR3 DNA reads as TGTGCCAGCGGGCCCTTGGGCAGCCTTATCTCCTACGAGCAGTACTTC.

The chain recombines TRBV13 with TRBJ2-1; the D gene is possibly TRBD2 (6 bases). The V end lost 3 bases, the J end lost 7 bases, and 16 bases lay between the germline ends. CDR3 length: 15 residues. The V gene's germline CDR1 is PRHDT and CDR2 FYEKMQ (reference sequence). The CDR3 here is CASSFWGLGGNEQFF. For the CDR3, the DNA is TGTGCCAGCAGCTTCTGGGGCCTGGGAGGTAATGAGCAGTTCTTC.

V is TRBV5-1 and J is TRBJ1-3, with a tentative D call TRBD1 (6 bases). Looked up from germline, CDR1 is SGHRS and CDR2 is YFSETQ. V lost 5 bases, J lost 4 bases, and 10 bases lay in between. CDR3 length: 13 amino acids. CDR3 DNA sequence: TGCGCCAGCAGATTAGACAGGGGAAACACCATATATTTT. This encodes CASRLDRGNTIYF.

This clone came up once. The V call is TRBV10-2, the J call TRBJ2-4; 12 nucleotides agree with TRBD1. Germline V gene sequence: CDR1 WSHSY, CDR2 SAAADI. CDR3 size: 19 residues. After removal of 4 bases from V and 3 bases from J, the junction contained 13 bases not matched to a gene. This chain's CDR3 is CASSVKGQGAPLVKNIQYF. Here the CDR3 DNA reads TGCGCCAGCAGTGTGAAGGGACAGGGGGCGCCCCTTGTCAAAAACATTCAGTACTTC.

The genes are TRBV6-5 and TRBJ1-6, with D unclear. The CDR3 is 13 residues long. Germline CDR1 MNHEY, CDR2 SVGAGI. Trimming stripped 2 bases from V and 6 bases from J, with 5 bases between. CDR3 sequence (DNA): TGTGCCAGCAGTTACCTCCGTAATTCACCCCTCCACTTT. Its translation is CASSYLRNSPLHF.

This sequence joins TRBV5-1 and TRBJ2-1; 9 bases line up with TRBD1. The trim removed 3 bases at V and 9 bases at J, leaving 10 bases unmatched. Germline V gene data show CDR1 as SGHRS and CDR2 as YFSETQ. There are 15 residues in the CDR3. Here the CDR3 DNA reads TGCGCCAGCAGCTGGACAGGGGCGGGGGAAGGTGAGCAGTTCTTC. Protein sequence: CASSWTGAGEGEQFF.

The chain is built from TRBV4-1 and TRBJ1-3, with 7 positions matching TRBD1. The trim removed 1 base at V and 3 bases at J, leaving 9 bases unmatched. The CDR3 runs 17 residues. Germline V CDR1 and CDR2: MGHRA, YSYEKL. DNA for the CDR3: TGCGCCAGCAGCCAAGTTGGTCAGCCAGGGGGTGGAAACACCATATATTTT. Residues: CASSQVGQPGGGNTIYF.

This chain joins TRBV5-1 and TRBJ2-5; a weak D match, TRBD2 (6 bases). The germline V gene has CDR1 SGHRS and CDR2 YFSETQ. CDR3 length: 16 residues. V shed 0 bases and J shed 11 bases, with 23 bases lying between them. Here the CDR3 DNA reads TGCGCCAGCAGCTTGGGCGGGGCTGTTGGCTCAAGAGAGCAGTACTTC. The encoded protein is CASSLGGAVGSREQYF.

The chain uses TRBV7-8 and TRBJ1-5; 7 positions match TRBD1. V lost 4 bases and J lost 0; bases outside the gene matches: 6. The CDR3 totals 16 residues. CDR1 is SGHVS, CDR2 FQNEAQ, per germline. The CDR3 sequence is CASSSQGVYSNQPQHF. The CDR3 DNA follows: TGTGCCAGCAGCTCGCAGGGGGTTTATAGCAATCAGCCCCAGCATTTT.

This chain connects TRBV5-8 to TRBJ1-4, with D perhaps matching TRBD1 (6 bases). Germline CDR1 and CDR2: SGHTS and YDEGEE. The CDR3 spans 14 residues. V dropped 4 bases and J dropped 0 bases, with 7 bases sitting between them. As DNA, the CDR3 is TGTGCCAGCAGCCGGACAGCAACTAATGAAAAACTGTTTTTT. This codes for CASSRTATNEKLFF.

The chain links TRBV4-2 to TRBJ1-3; 7 bases match TRBD1. CDR1 is LGHNA and CDR2 is YNFKEQ in the germline V gene. Losses at the gene ends were 4 bases for V and 0 bases for J; bases not matched to a gene: 3. The length of the CDR3 is 15 residues. CDR3 loop: CASSPDRVSGNTIYF. As DNA, the CDR3 is TGTGCCAGCAGCCCAGACAGGGTCTCTGGAAACACCATATATTTT.

A few counts support this clone. The rearrangement joins TRBV7-3 to TRBJ2-5, with 9 bases identical to TRBD1. The junction had 1 base not matched to a gene; V was cut back by 3 bases and J by 2 bases. CDR3 length: 14 amino acids. The germline V gene encodes CDR1 SGHTA and CDR2 FQGTGA. CDR3 protein: CASSLGQGQETQYF. The CDR3 DNA sequence: TGTGCCAGCAGCTTGGGACAGGGACAAGAGACCCAGTACTTC.

The chain employs TRBV14 and TRBJ2-3; no clear D gene. CDR3 length: 14 amino acids. Deletions cut 3 bases from V and 2 bases from J, with 9 bases between. Germline V gene lookup returns CDR1 SGHDN and CDR2 FVKESK. CDR3 residues: CASSQRSFTDTQYF. The CDR3 coding sequence is TGTGCCAGCAGCCAGAGGTCTTTCACAGATACGCAGTATTTT.

The V and J genes are TRBV5-1 and TRBJ2-3, with 9 bases identical to TRBD2. The CDR3 loop spans 18 amino acids. The ends lost 2 bases at V and 0 bases at J; junction bases unmatched: 10. In germline, CDR1 is SGHRS, CDR2 YFSETQ. CDR3 coding DNA: TGCGCCAGCAGCTTCCTAGCGGGATCTCTCGGGAGCACAGATACGCAGTATTTT. Its translation is CASSFLAGSLGSTDTQYF. Complete variable domain (other parts from reference TRBV5-1 and TRBJ2-3): KAGVTQTPRYLIKTRGQQVTLSCSPISGHRSVSWYQQTPGQGLQFLFEYFSETQRNKGNFPGRFSGRQFSNSRSEMNVSTLELGDSALYLCASSFLAGSLGSTDTQYFGPGTRLTVL.

The V and J genes are TRBV7-2 and TRBJ2-4, with TRBD2 matching 14 bases. Germline trimming cut 3 bases from V and 0 bases from J; bases unmatched to any gene: 7. The CDR3 has 19 residues. Germline-derived CDR1 and CDR2 are SGHTA and FQGNSA. CDR3 in amino acids: CASSLGLAGERLAKNIQYF. As DNA, the CDR3 is TGTGCCAGCAGCTTGGGACTAGCGGGGGAACGACTAGCCAAAAACATTCAGTACTTC.

This chain uses TRBV18 with TRBJ1-3; D is perhaps TRBD1 (5 bases). The CDR3 runs 19 residues. The germline CDR1 and CDR2 sequences are KGHSH and LQKENI. The V end lost 1 base, the J end lost 4 bases, and 23 bases lay between the germline ends. The CDR3 loop reads CASSPLRLLGGGKGNTIYF. In DNA, the CDR3 is TGTGCCAGCTCACCACTGCGCCTCCTTGGTGGGGGGAAAGGAAACACCATATATTTT.

Worth noting for this clone: The same CDR3 also results from other DNA sequences found in this sample. V and J are TRBV28 and TRBJ1-5; 8 bases agree with TRBD1. Trimming took 5 bases from V and 7 from J; bases not matched to a gene: 7. From germline, CDR1 is MDHEN and CDR2 SYDVKM. This CDR3 is built from 14 residues. CDR3 bases: TGTGCCAGCAGTACCACAGGGGGTAGACAGCCCCAGCATTTT. Protein: CASSTTGGRQPQHF.

This clone was counted a single time. The chain recombines TRBV10-3 with TRBJ2-3, with D perhaps matching TRBD1 (6 bases). Germline values: CDR1 ENHRY, CDR2 SYGVKD. Deletions cut 8 bases from V and 0 bases from J, with 18 bases between. The CDR3 extends over 16 amino acids. CDR3 in amino acids: CAIAPGPRGSTDTQYF. In DNA, the CDR3 is TGTGCCATCGCCCCGGGACCCAGGGGTAGCACAGATACGCAGTATTTT.

The chain recombines TRBV28 with TRBJ2-7; 7 bases fit TRBD2. Germline loops: CDR1 MDHEN, CDR2 SYDVKM. J gave up 6 bases and V 6 bases, and 11 bases lay outside the gene matches. The CDR3 totals 14 residues. In DNA, the CDR3 is TGTGCCAGCAGACCTCCAAGGCGGGAGAGCGAGCAGTACTTC. It translates to CASRPPRRESEQYF.

This chain joins TRBV2 and TRBJ2-1, with 7 bases aligning to TRBD1. The junction had 10 bases not matched to a gene; V was cut back by 5 bases and J by 6 bases. The CDR3 loop spans 15 amino acids. CDR1 is SNHLY, CDR2 FYNNEI, per germline. This CDR3 reads CASSLDRDLINEQFF. CDR3 coding DNA: TGTGCCAGCAGTCTTGACAGGGACCTAATCAATGAGCAGTTCTTC.

The chain uses TRBV10-1 and TRBJ1-5, with a possible D match to TRBD1 (5 bases). Trimming removed 6 bases at V and 4 bases at J, with 16 bases between. CDR1 WNHNN and CDR2 SYGVQD come from the germline V gene (reference sequence). The CDR3 extends over 15 amino acids. DNA of the CDR3: TGCGCCAGCAGGGGAAAGCTCCGGGGGAATCAGCCCCAGCATTTT. This gives the protein CASRGKLRGNQPQHF.

This clone appeared a few times. The chain joins TRBV30 to TRBJ1-1, with 9 positions matching TRBD1. CDR3 length: 14 residues. V dropped 2 bases and J dropped 10; count of bases not matched to a gene: 11. The germline V gene encodes CDR1 GTSNPN and CDR2 SVGIG (reference sequence). The CDR3 DNA reads as TGTGCCTGGAGTAGGGACAGGGAGCGTCTAGGAGCTTTCTTT. Translated, it gives CAWSRDRERLGAFF.